Listed below are T cell receptor beta chains from one sample, sequenced in a study of T cell repertoires in cytomegalovirus infection. TCRdb passed the reads through MiXCR, listing each CDR3 protein once. The sample consists of about 530,000 distinct CDR3 sequences, roughly 29% of them appearing once. Material: PBMCs. The receptors were sampled from a human donor in good health (CMV status not recorded). Some clones in this sample may be carry-over from other donors' samples. CDR3s include the opening cysteine and the closing phenylalanine or tryptophan. D genes are given only for firm matches. A clone size is listed for some rows: how often the clone was seen (once, few, many), or a class if it is expanded.

>-|TRBD1|TRBV14|15|TRBJ1-2
CASSQEKTGRDGYTF
TGTGCCAGCAGCCAAGAGAAGACAGGGAGGGATGGCTACACCTTC
>few|-|TRBV19|15|TRBJ1-5
CASSISGAENQPQHF
TGTGCCAGTAGTATTTCGGGGGCCGAAAATCAGCCCCAGCATTTT
>many|-|TRBV7-2|16|TRBJ2-7
CASSLLAITRDYEQYF
TGTGCCAGCAGCTTACTAGCGATAACGCGGGACTACGAGCAGTACTTC
>few|TRBD2|TRBV5-8|15|TRBJ2-3
CASSLSLGLGGQLDF
TGTGCCAGCAGCTTGTCGTTGGGACTAGGGGGACAACTGGATTTT
>-|-|TRBV12-3/TRBV12-4|15|TRBJ1-2
CASSLRGAQVYGYTF
TGTGCCAGCAGTTTAAGGGGGGCTCAGGTCTATGGCTACACCTTC
>-|TRBD2|TRBV6-5|17|TRBJ2-1
CASSYSGGLLGGNEQFF
TGTGCCAGCAGTTACTCGGGGGGTCTTTTGGGAGGGAACGAGCAGTTCTTC
>few|TRBD1|TRBV7-9|16|TRBJ2-1
CASSPQQGEFYNEQFF
TGTGCCAGCAGCCCCCAGCAGGGGGAGTTTTACAATGAGCAGTTCTTC
>many|TRBD1|TRBV7-2|15|TRBJ1-5
CASSLQGAANQPQHF
TGTGCCAGCAGCCTACAGGGGGCCGCCAATCAGCCCCAGCATTTT
>-|-|TRBV7-6|13|TRBJ2-2
CATGPLNTGELFF
TGTGCCACCGGGCCTTTGAACACCGGGGAGCTGTTTTTT
>few|-|TRBV19|15|TRBJ2-1
CASSILAGLYNEQFF
TGTGCCAGTAGTATTCTCGCGGGCCTCTACAATGAGCAGTTCTTC
>-|TRBD2|TRBV11-1|15|TRBJ2-3
CASSFRTSFSDTQYF
TGTGCCAGCAGCTTCCGGACTAGTTTTTCAGATACGCAGTATTTT
>-|-|TRBV29-1|13|TRBJ2-3
CSVEGESTDTQYF
TGCAGCGTTGAAGGAGAGAGCACAGATACGCAGTATTTT
>-|TRBD2|TRBV20-1|15|TRBJ2-3
CSARDPGRATDTQYF
TGCAGTGCTAGAGATCCCGGGAGGGCAACAGATACGCAGTATTTT
>-|-|TRBV7-2|14|TRBJ2-5
CASSLIAVLETQYF
TGTGCCAGCAGCTTAATTGCGGTCTTAGAGACCCAGTACTTC
>few|-|TRBV7-3|18|TRBJ2-6
CASSSPQGGRSGANVLTF
TGTGCCAGCAGCTCACCTCAGGGGGGCCGGTCGGGGGCCAACGTCCTGACTTTC
>many|-|TRBV7-9|13|TRBJ2-5
CASSSRDTETQYF
TGTGCCAGCAGTTCCCGGGACACCGAGACCCAGTACTTC
>-|TRBD1|TRBV19|15|TRBJ2-6
CASATGASGANVLTF
TGTGCCAGTGCTACAGGGGCCTCTGGGGCCAACGTCCTGACTTTC
>-|TRBD2|TRBV20-1|15|TRBJ2-1
CSASSSGSSHNEQFF
TGCAGTGCTAGTAGCAGCGGGAGCTCCCACAATGAGCAGTTCTTC
>many|-|TRBV7-2|14|TRBJ1-1
CASSLDRMNTEAFF
TGTGCCAGCAGCTTAGACAGAATGAACACTGAAGCTTTCTTT
>-|-|TRBV12-5|13|TRBJ1-2
CASGPHYTYGYTF
TGTGCTAGTGGCCCCCACTACACCTATGGCTACACCTTC
>many|-|TRBV28|15|TRBJ1-5
CASSLPRQVGQPQHF
TGTGCCAGCAGTTTACCCCGACAGGTTGGACAGCCCCAGCATTTT
>many|-|TRBV7-9|14|TRBJ2-1
CASSYTAAIGEQFF
TGTGCCAGCAGCTACACCGCGGCGATCGGAGAGCAGTTCTTC
>-|-|TRBV19|16|TRBJ2-2
CASIPGRVPNTGELFF
TGTGCCAGTATCCCGGGCAGGGTCCCTAACACCGGGGAGCTGTTTTTT
>-|-|TRBV20-1|14|TRBJ2-5
CSATLFLTAETQYF
TGCAGTGCTACGCTGTTCTTAACCGCGGAGACCCAGTACTTC
>few|-|TRBV5-4|13|TRBJ1-5
CASAQGPDQPQHF
TGTGCCTCAGCTCAGGGGCCGGATCAGCCCCAGCATTTT
>-|-|TRBV7-2|15|TRBJ2-3
CASSLVGGGVDTQYF
TGTGCCAGCAGCTTAGTGGGCGGAGGGGTTGATACGCAGTATTTT
>many|TRBD2|TRBV7-6|15|TRBJ2-3
CASSLVASGTDTQYF
TGTGCCAGCAGCCTAGTCGCTAGCGGAACAGATACGCAGTATTTT
>-|TRBD1|TRBV7-6|16|TRBJ2-4
CASSFGQGQVRNIQYF
TGTGCCAGCAGTTTTGGACAGGGGCAAGTTCGGAACATTCAGTACTTC
>-|-|TRBV19|17|TRBJ1-5
CASSTALILMSNQPQHF
TGTGCCAGTAGTACAGCCTTGATCCTTATGAGCAATCAGCCCCAGCATTTT
>-|TRBD2|TRBV7-2|16|TRBJ2-3
CASSTGLAGVQYTQYF
TGTGCCAGCAGCACGGGACTAGCGGGAGTTCAGTATACGCAGTATTTT
>-|TRBD1|TRBV19|16|TRBJ1-5
CASQGQGTGRNQPQHF
TGTGCCAGTCAGGGACAGGGGACGGGACGCAATCAGCCCCAGCATTTT
>-|-|TRBV5-4|16|TRBJ2-6
CASSLANRAGANVLTF
TGTGCCAGCAGCTTGGCCAACCGGGCTGGGGCCAACGTCCTGACTTTC
>-|-|TRBV7-6|15|TRBJ1-4
CASSPARSLNEKLFF
TGTGCCAGCAGCCCTGCTCGGAGTTTGAATGAAAAACTGTTTTTT
>-|-|TRBV24-1|13|TRBJ2-3
CATSDIAADTQYF
TGTGCCACCAGTGACATAGCGGCAGATACGCAGTATTTT
>many|-|TRBV7-2|12|TRBJ2-1
CASSLISNEQFF
TGTGCCAGCAGCTTGATAAGCAATGAGCAGTTCTTC
>-|TRBD1|TRBV6-1|13|TRBJ2-7
CASSGQGWYEQYF
TGTGCCAGCAGCGGACAGGGGTGGTACGAGCAGTACTTC
>many|-|TRBV7-6|16|TRBJ2-1
CASSKSARNLYNEQFF
TGTGCCAGCAGCAAAAGCGCGCGGAACCTATACAATGAGCAGTTCTTC
>many|-|TRBV7-2|16|TRBJ2-3
CASSLGRSPGLDTQYF
TGTGCCAGCAGCTTAGGACGGTCTCCCGGGTTGGATACGCAGTATTTT
>many|TRBD1|TRBV7-2|18|TRBJ2-2
CASSLRTQGYANTGELFF
TGTGCCAGCAGCTTAAGAACACAGGGGTACGCGAACACCGGGGAGCTGTTTTTT
>few|-|TRBV4-1|12|TRBJ1-2
CASSQENYGYTF
TGCGCCAGCAGCCAAGAGAACTATGGCTACACCTTC
>-|TRBD1|TRBV3-1|17|TRBJ1-3
CASSQGQGDWPGNTIYF
TGTGCCAGCAGCCAAGGACAGGGCGATTGGCCTGGAAACACCATATATTTT
>-|-|TRBV20-1|13|TRBJ1-1
CSATGSLNTEAFF
TGCAGTGCCACCGGATCGCTGAACACTGAAGCTTTCTTT
>many|TRBD2|TRBV7-2|15|TRBJ2-7
CASSRAGGFSYEQYF
TGTGCCAGCAGCCGAGCGGGGGGATTCTCCTACGAGCAGTACTTC
>many|TRBD2|TRBV7-2|16|TRBJ2-1
CASSLERAAGGNEQFF
TGTGCCAGCAGCTTAGAACGGGCAGCGGGAGGCAATGAGCAGTTCTTC